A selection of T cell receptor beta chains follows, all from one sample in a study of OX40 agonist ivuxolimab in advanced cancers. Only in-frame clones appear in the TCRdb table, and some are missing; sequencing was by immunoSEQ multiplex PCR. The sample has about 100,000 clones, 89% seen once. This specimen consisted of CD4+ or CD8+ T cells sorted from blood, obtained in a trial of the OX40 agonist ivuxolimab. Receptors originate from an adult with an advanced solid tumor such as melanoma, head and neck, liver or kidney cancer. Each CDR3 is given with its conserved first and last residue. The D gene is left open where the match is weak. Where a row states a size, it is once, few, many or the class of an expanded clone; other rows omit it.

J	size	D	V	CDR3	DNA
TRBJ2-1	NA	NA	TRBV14	CASSQVPPGSWSYNEQFF	TGTGCCAGCAGCCAAGTGCCCCCAGGGTCGTGGAGCTACAATGAGCAGTTCTTC
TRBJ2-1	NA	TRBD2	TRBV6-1	CASSEGLPGTSMEQFF	TGTGCCAGCAGTGAAGGCTTACCCGGGACTAGTATGGAGCAGTTCTTC
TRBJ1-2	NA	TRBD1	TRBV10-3	CATRTGVGYTF	TGTGCCACCCGAACAGGGGTTGGCTACACCTTC
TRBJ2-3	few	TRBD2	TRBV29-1	CSVLASGSPADTQYF	TGCAGCGTCCTCGCTAGCGGGAGTCCCGCAGATACGCAGTATTTT
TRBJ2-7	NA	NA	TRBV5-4	CASSLVAGNYEQYF	TGTGCCAGCAGCTTGGTTGCCGGGAATTACGAGCAGTACTTC
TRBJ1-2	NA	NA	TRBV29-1	CSVGTGTEGYTF	TGCAGCGTTGGTACAGGGACGGAAGGCTACACCTTC
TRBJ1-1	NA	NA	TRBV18	CASSLREAGQSTEAFF	TGTGCCAGCTCACTAAGAGAGGCAGGCCAGAGCACTGAAGCTTTCTTT
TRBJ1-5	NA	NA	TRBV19	CASSISAGSASQPQHF	TGTGCCAGTAGTATATCCGCAGGGTCAGCCAGTCAGCCCCAGCATTTT
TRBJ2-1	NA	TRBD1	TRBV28	CASSRRTGEVNEQFF	TGTGCCAGCAGCCGACGGACAGGGGAGGTCAATGAGCAGTTCTTC
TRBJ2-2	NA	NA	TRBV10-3	CAISGGPLGGRELFF	TGTGCCATCAGTGGGGGGCCCCTTGGGGGCAGGGAGCTGTTTTTT
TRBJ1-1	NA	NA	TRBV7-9	CASSLGSAGPNTEAFF	TGTGCCAGCAGCTTGGGGTCGGCAGGGCCGAACACTGAAGCTTTCTTT
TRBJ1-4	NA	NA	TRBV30	CAWSLQGGEKLFF	TGTGCCTGGAGTTTACAGGGAGGGGAAAAACTGTTTTTT
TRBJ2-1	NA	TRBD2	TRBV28	CASSSSGVSYNEQFF	TGTGCCAGCAGTTCAAGCGGGGTCTCCTACAATGAGCAGTTCTTC